Each of the 32 T cell receptor beta chains below was sequenced from the same sample in a study of blood T cells in healthy people across ages. PCR was performed a second time for roughly 7 to 11 cycles using a sample-barcoded 5' primer and a J-beta primer mix. A single record per CDR3 protein comes from TCRdb applying MiXCR to the 5' RACE reads. The sample records under 2,000,000 distinct CDR3 sequences, 40% to 55% being singletons. The sample comprised blood. The source is a woman aged 40 to 55 in good health.

The chain employs TRBV20-1 and TRBJ2-7; TRBD2 agrees at 8 bases. With V trimmed by 5 bases and J by 3 bases, 15 bases remained unmatched. Germline CDR1 is DFQATT and CDR2 is SNEGSKA (reference sequence). The CDR3 totals 16 residues. CDR3 coding DNA: TGCAGTGCTGGAGGGGAAGCGGCGGGGGGACTCTACGAGCAGTACTTC. Encoded protein: CSAGGEAAGGLYEQYF.

This clonotype was found once. V gene TRBV6-1 combines with J gene TRBJ1-5, with unresolved D. V was cut by 4 bases and J by 1 base, with 8 bases left in between. Germline CDR1 reads MNHNS; CDR2 reads SASEGT. The CDR3 length is 14 residues. CDR3 sequence: CASSVSLSNQPQHF. The CDR3, as DNA: TGTGCCAGCAGTGTGTCCCTAAGCAATCAGCCCCAGCATTTT.

About this clonotype itself: Compared with germline, one end of the junction differs, possibly owing to a read error. The CDR3 DNA reads as TGCGCCAGGAGCCAAGCCGGGACTAGCGGGGGGGCGTTTGAGCAGTTCTTC. Protein sequence: CARSQAGTSGGAFEQFF. The chain uses TRBV4-3 and TRBJ2-1; 16 nucleotides agree with TRBD2. From germline, CDR1 is LGHNA and CDR2 YSLEER. The CDR3 loop spans 17 amino acids.

This clonotype was observed a few times. In nucleotides, the CDR3 is TGTGCCAGCAGCTTGCCCAGCAGGGCCACAGATACGCAGTATTTT. It yields the protein CASSLPSRATDTQYF. This chain joins TRBV5-6 and TRBJ2-3, with a tentative D call TRBD1 (5 bases). V lost 1 base, J lost 2 bases, and 11 bases lay in between. The CDR3 is 15 amino acids. The germline gives CDR1 SGHDT, CDR2 YYEEEE.

CDR3 nucleotide sequence: TGTGCCAGCAGCTTATCGGAGATTGAGACGCAGTATTTT. Its translation is CASSLSEIETQYF. The genes are TRBV7-9 and TRBJ2-3; D unclear. V lost 2 bases and J 9 bases, leaving 12 bases between the germline ends. The germline V gene has CDR1 SEHNR and CDR2 FQNEAQ (reference sequence). CDR3 length equals 13 residues.

A few counts support this clonotype. This sequence joins TRBV5-1 and TRBJ2-6; TRBD1 matches 10 bases. Germline V gene lookup returns CDR1 SGHRS and CDR2 YFSETQ. J was trimmed by 2 bases and V by 5 bases; bases with no gene match: 7. The CDR3 covers 17 residues. The CDR3 bases are TGCGCCAGCAGTAGACAGGGGGCGAACGCTGGGGCCAACGTCCTGACTTTC. Translation gives CASSRQGANAGANVLTF.

This clonotype occurred once. The CDR3 spells CASSQNPTGVNYGYTF. DNA for the CDR3: TGCGCCAGCAGCCAAAACCCGACAGGGGTTAACTATGGCTACACCTTC. The chain links TRBV4-3 to TRBJ1-2; TRBD1 matches 8 bases. Germline-derived CDR1 and CDR2 are LGHNA and YSLEER. The CDR3 runs 16 residues. V lost 2 bases, J lost 1 base, and 6 bases stayed unmatched.

The chain links TRBV10-3 to TRBJ2-3, with 12 nucleotides matching TRBD2. Trimming cost V 7 bases and J 5 bases; bases outside gene matches: 10. The germline gives CDR1 ENHRY, CDR2 SYGVKD. The length of the CDR3 is 16 residues. Here the CDR3 DNA reads TGTGCCATCAAAAACCTAGCGGGGGGGCCGGGAGATACGCAGTATTTT. Amino acid sequence: CAIKNLAGGPGDTQYF.

This clonotype was detected a few times. The chain recombines TRBV2 with TRBJ1-5, with D perhaps matching TRBD1 (6 bases). CDR3 length equals 15 residues. V was trimmed by 6 bases and J by 1 base, leaving 13 bases between them. Germline assignment: CDR1 SNHLY and CDR2 FYNNEI. CDR3 region: CASSRRDNSNQPQHF. DNA of the CDR3: TGTGCCAGCAGCCGCCGGGACAACAGCAATCAGCCCCAGCATTTT.

This clonotype appeared a few times. V usage is TRBV6-2 or TRBV6-3 and J usage is TRBJ2-4; 10 bases line up with TRBD1. Unmatched junction bases numbered 6, after V lost 4 bases and J lost 3 bases. The germline V gene has CDR1 MNHEY and CDR2 SVGEGT. This CDR3 spans 16 amino acids. The CDR3 DNA follows: TGTGCCAGCAGTTCCGTGGACAGGGGGATCAAAAACATTCAGTACTTC. Amino acids: CASSSVDRGIKNIQYF.

This clonotype occurred a few times. CDR3 loop: CASSVAGGGVDTQYF. In DNA form, the CDR3 reads TGTGCCAGCAGCGTAGCTGGGGGGGGCGTAGATACGCAGTATTTT. The chain links TRBV9 to TRBJ2-3; the D gene is possibly TRBD2 (7 bases). The CDR3 is 15 residues long. Per germline, CDR1 SGDLS and CDR2 YYNGEE. V lost 0 bases and J 5 bases, leaving 13 bases between the germline ends. The variable domain in full, with the rest retrieved from reference TRBV9 and TRBJ2-3, is DSGVTQTPKHLITATGQRVTLRCSPRSGDLSVYWYQQSLDQGLQFLIQYYNGEERAKGNILERFSAQQFPDLHSELNLSSLELGDSALYFCASSVAGGGVDTQYFGPGTRLTVL.

This clonotype was found once. The chain uses TRBV7-2 and TRBJ2-1; the match to TRBD2 covers 8 bases. The trim removed 5 bases at V and 3 bases at J, leaving 6 bases unmatched. Germline values: CDR1 SGHTA, CDR2 FQGNSA. The CDR3 contains 15 residues. The CDR3 protein is CASSPRGDVYNEQFF. The CDR3 DNA reads as TGTGCCAGCAGCCCGCGGGGGGATGTCTACAATGAGCAGTTCTTC.

The chain couples TRBV7-9 to TRBJ2-5; TRBD1 matches 8 bases. The CDR3 contains 16 residues. Germline-derived CDR1 and CDR2 are SEHNR and FQNEAQ (reference sequence). V gave up 2 bases and J gave up 2 bases; unmatched junction bases: 7. CDR3: CASSLYGQGGQETQYF. The CDR3 coding sequence is TGTGCCAGCAGCTTATATGGACAGGGTGGACAAGAGACCCAGTACTTC.

The rearrangement joins TRBV5-6 to TRBJ2-3; D unclear. The CDR3 spans 15 residues. Per germline, CDR1 SGHDT and CDR2 YYEEEE. The V gene lost 4 bases and the J gene lost 2 bases, with 14 bases spanning the gap. The CDR3 DNA reads TGTGCCAGCAGCCTTCTAGGGTCTGTCACAGATACGCAGTATTTT. Its translation is CASSLLGSVTDTQYF.

This chain links TRBV7-8 with TRBJ1-2; unclear D gene. The CDR3 runs 14 residues. CDR1 and CDR2 from the germline V gene are SGHVS and FQNEAQ. V lost 5 bases and J 11 bases, leaving 21 bases between the germline ends. The DNA for the CDR3 is TGTGCCAGCAGCCTGACATCCTCCGATAAGGGATACACCTTC. This sequence encodes CASSLTSSDKGYTF.

The rearrangement joins TRBV9 to TRBJ2-1, with unresolved D. Trimming removed 0 bases at V and 5 bases at J, with 9 bases between. The CDR3 loop spans 14 amino acids. Germline CDR1 and CDR2: SGDLS and YYNGEE. Here the CDR3 reads CASSVGGVDNEQFF. In DNA form, the CDR3 reads TGTGCCAGCAGCGTAGGGGGTGTCGACAATGAGCAGTTCTTC.

The chain carries TRBV3-1 and TRBJ2-5; 7 positions match TRBD1. With the DNA end fitting TRBJ2-7 better, the J assignment may be wrong. Germline V gene lookup returns CDR1 LGHDT and CDR2 YNNKEL (reference sequence). CDR3 length equals 15 residues. The chain's CDR3 is CASSQGQGTRYEQYF. The CDR3 bases are TGTGCCAGCAGCCAAGGACAGGGAACCCGCTACGAGCAGTACTTC.

This chain uses TRBV6-2 or TRBV6-3 with TRBJ1-2; 12 bases line up with TRBD1. The ends lost 7 bases at V and 7 bases at J; junction bases unmatched: 7. Germline CDR1 reads MNHEY; CDR2 reads SVGEGT. The CDR3 is 14 amino acids. CDR3 amino acids: CASIRTGQGAGYTF. The CDR3 DNA reads as TGTGCCAGCATCCGAACGGGACAGGGGGCTGGCTACACCTTC.

The gene calls are TRBV7-2 and TRBJ2-3; 8 nucleotides match TRBD1. In germline, CDR1 is SGHTA, CDR2 FQGNSA. This CDR3 is built from 19 residues. V was clipped by 4 bases and J by 2 bases; unmatched bases: 17. CDR3 in DNA: TGTGCCAGCAGCTCCACCAGACAGGGGAGGCCGAGGTTCACAGATACGCAGTATTTT. Its translation: CASSSTRQGRPRFTDTQYF.

The chain has TRBV5-1 and TRBJ1-6, with no clear D. There are 17 residues in the CDR3. Per the germline V gene, CDR1 is SGHRS and CDR2 is YFSETQ. The V gene lost 0 bases and the J gene lost 3 bases, with 13 bases spanning the gap. The CDR3 bases are TGCGCCAGCAGCTTGGTTCCCAGGCCAAACTATAATTCACCCCTCCACTTT. Translating gives CASSLVPRPNYNSPLHF.

This clonotype occurred a few times. This chain joins TRBV14 and TRBJ2-3; D is unclear. Germline CDR1 SGHDN, CDR2 FVKESK. Trimming removed 2 bases at V and 5 bases at J, with 11 bases between. The CDR3 has 14 amino acids. DNA of the CDR3: TGTGCCAGCAGCCAAAGGTCCTTTGAAGATACGCAGTATTTT. Translated: CASSQRSFEDTQYF. Using reference TRBV14 and TRBJ2-3 for the parts outside the CDR3, the full variable domain is EAGVTQFPSHSVIEKGQTVTLRCDPISGHDNLYWYRRVMGKEIKFLLHFVKESKQDESGMPNNRFLAERTGGTYSTLKVQPAELEDSGVYFCASSQRSFEDTQYFGPGTRLTVL.

The V gene is TRBV20-1, the J gene TRBJ1-5, with 10 nucleotides matching TRBD1. The CDR3 sequence is 14 residues long. Germline CDR1 and CDR2: DFQATT and SNEGSKA (reference sequence). Germline trimming cut 4 bases from V and 6 bases from J; bases unmatched to any gene: 6. This chain's CDR3 is CSATRQGAGQPQHF. DNA for the CDR3: TGCAGTGCTACCCGACAGGGGGCAGGTCAGCCCCAGCATTTT.

The genes are TRBV7-3 and TRBJ2-1, with 9 bases matching TRBD1. The CDR3 totals 14 residues. The ends lost 4 bases at V and 8 bases at J; junction bases unmatched: 6. Germline-derived CDR1 and CDR2 are SGHTA and FQGTGA. CDR3 residues: CASSWDRESDEQFF. CDR3 nucleotide sequence: TGTGCCAGCAGCTGGGACAGGGAGAGCGATGAGCAGTTCTTC.

The chain links TRBV6-5 to TRBJ2-3; D is unclear. V lost 5 bases and J lost 6, with 15 bases in between. This CDR3 has 14 amino acids. Germline values: CDR1 MNHEY, CDR2 SVGAGI. The chain's CDR3 is CASSTTGRWDTQYF. The CDR3 bases are TGTGCCAGCAGTACAACCGGCCGGTGGGATACGCAGTATTTT.

This clonotype was observed a few times. This sequence joins TRBV27 and TRBJ2-6, with 7 bases matching TRBD1. Trimming took 6 bases from V and 3 from J; bases not matched to a gene: 8. Germline V gene data show CDR1 as MNHEY and CDR2 as SMNVEV (reference sequence). This CDR3 spans 16 amino acids. The CDR3 coding sequence is TGTGCCAGCAGCCCGGACAGGTTCGGTGGGGCCAACGTCCTGACTTTC. This gives the protein CASSPDRFGGANVLTF.

V is TRBV6-1 and J is TRBJ2-4; perhaps TRBD1 as D (6 bases). The J call is in doubt because the DNA end fits TRBJ2-7 better. The CDR3 extends over 14 amino acids. Germline CDR1 is MNHNS and CDR2 is SASEGT. CDR3 coding DNA: TGTGCCAGCAGTGAAAACAGGGCTCCCTACGAGCAGTACTTC. Its translation is CASSENRAPYEQYF.

The gene calls are TRBV20-1 and TRBJ2-3, with unresolved D. Trimming shortened V by 3 bases and J by 2 bases, and 15 bases separated the two germline ends. CDR3 length equals 15 residues. The germline gives CDR1 DFQATT, CDR2 SNEGSKA (reference sequence). CDR3 region: CSASYEEMITDTQYF. CDR3 DNA: TGCAGTGCTAGTTATGAAGAAATGATCACAGATACGCAGTATTTT.

This rearrangement joins TRBV6-6 to TRBJ2-6; no clear D. The ends were cut back, 9 bases at V and 0 bases at J, with 12 bases in the middle. Germline V CDR1 and CDR2: MNHNY, SVGAGI (reference sequence). The CDR3 is 15 amino acids. CDR3 DNA sequence: TGTGCCAGTTCGATAAGTAGCTCTGGGGCCAACGTCCTGACTTTC. Protein: CASSISSSGANVLTF.

In the case of this clonotype: This may be a read error, as it is one base from a much larger clone. The V and J genes are TRBV4-3 and TRBJ2-5, with a possible D match to TRBD1 (5 bases). The closer fit of TRBJ2-1 to the DNA end suggests the J call may be wrong. Germline values: CDR1 LGHNA, CDR2 YSLEER. This CDR3 is built from 16 residues. The CDR3, as DNA: TGCGCCAGCAGCCGGGTACTCAGGGATCCCGAGGAGACCCAGTTCTTC. Translated, it gives CASSRVLRDPEETQFF.

This clonotype turned up a few times. The rearrangement joins TRBV3-1 to TRBJ2-7; D tentatively reads TRBD1 or TRBD2 (5 bases each). Germline CDR1 and CDR2: LGHDT and YNNKEL (reference sequence). V shed 4 bases and J shed 3 bases, with 13 bases lying between them. The CDR3 covers 14 residues. CDR3 DNA sequence: TGTGCCAGCAGCCCTACGGGACCTGTCTACGAGCAGTACTTC. Its translation: CASSPTGPVYEQYF.

There are a few counts of this clonotype. The genes are TRBV2 and TRBJ2-1; D ambiguous. Trimming stripped 6 bases from V and 3 bases from J, with 9 bases between. CDR3 length: 13 amino acids. Germline values: CDR1 SNHLY, CDR2 FYNNEI. In DNA form, the CDR3 reads TGTGCCAGCAGATTCGCAGTCTACAATGAGCAGTTCTTC. It translates to CASRFAVYNEQFF.

The chain combines TRBV12-3 or TRBV12-4 with TRBJ2-5; 9 nucleotides align to TRBD1. This CDR3 region has 15 residues. With V trimmed by 4 bases and J by 5 bases, 8 bases remained unmatched. The CDR3 here is CASSYRTGEMETQYF. CDR3 coding DNA: TGTGCCAGCAGTTACCGGACAGGGGAGATGGAGACCCAGTACTTC.